What follows describes a single TCR beta chain. This entry comes from a study of blood T cell repertoires in COVID-19. Study details: Donors in the United States, Italy and Spain gave samples during acute or convalescent COVID-19. In each case, the material was cDNA or gDNA derived from T cells, B-cell-depleted T cells, or PBMCs.

In the original analysis: How many nucleated cells were present was estimated from reference gene primer amplification. Some clones are missing from TCRdb's copy, which holds only in-frame ones; the method was immunoSEQ multiplex PCR. Clone size and V and J calls were adopted from that table, with D and trimming inferred from the DNA. Here the sample spans a few hundred thousand clones, around 81% being singletons. The germline V and J ends were trimmed by 0 bases and 4 bases, with 7 bases remaining between them. The CDR3 length is 14 residues. The germline V gene has CDR1 SGHNT and CDR2 YYREEE (reference sequence).

This receptor was taken from a man aged 30 to 45 who had recovered from COVID-19. Sequenced sample: peripheral blood. The chain employs TRBV5-4 and TRBJ2-2; D is possibly TRBD2 (6 bases). The CDR3 sequence: CASSLGGTTGELFF. CDR3 DNA sequence: TGTGCCAGCAGCTTGGGCGGGACCACCGGGGAGCTGTTTTTT.